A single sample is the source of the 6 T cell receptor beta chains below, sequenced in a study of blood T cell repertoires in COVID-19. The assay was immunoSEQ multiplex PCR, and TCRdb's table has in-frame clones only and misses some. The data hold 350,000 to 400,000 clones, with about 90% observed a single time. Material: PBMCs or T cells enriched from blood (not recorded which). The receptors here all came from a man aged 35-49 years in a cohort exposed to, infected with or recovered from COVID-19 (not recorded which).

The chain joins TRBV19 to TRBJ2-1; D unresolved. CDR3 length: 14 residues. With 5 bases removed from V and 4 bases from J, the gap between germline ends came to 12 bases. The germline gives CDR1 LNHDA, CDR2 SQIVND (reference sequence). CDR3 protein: CASSPSRLYNEQFF. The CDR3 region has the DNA TGTGCCAGTAGTCCCAGCCGACTTTACAATGAGCAGTTCTTC.

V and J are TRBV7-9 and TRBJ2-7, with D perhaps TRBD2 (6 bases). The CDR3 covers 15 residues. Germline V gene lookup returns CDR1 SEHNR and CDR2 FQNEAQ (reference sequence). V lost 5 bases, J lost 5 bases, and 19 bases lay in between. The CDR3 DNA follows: TGTGCCAGCAGCACCACGACGGAGGGGTTCCACGAGCAGTACTTC. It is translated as CASSTTTEGFHEQYF. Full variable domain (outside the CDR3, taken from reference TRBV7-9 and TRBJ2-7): DTGVSQNPRHKITKRGQNVTFRCDPISEHNRLYWYRQTLGQGPEFLTYFQNEAQLEKSRLLSDRFSAERPKGSFSTLEIQRTEQGDSAMYLCASSTTTEGFHEQYFGPGTRLTVT.

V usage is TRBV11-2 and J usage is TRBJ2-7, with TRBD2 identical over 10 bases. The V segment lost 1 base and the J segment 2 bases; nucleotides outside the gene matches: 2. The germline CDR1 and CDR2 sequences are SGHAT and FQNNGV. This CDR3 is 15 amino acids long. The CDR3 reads CASSLVAGGTYEQYF. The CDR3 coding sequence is TGTGCCAGCAGCTTAGTAGCGGGAGGAACCTACGAGCAGTACTTC.

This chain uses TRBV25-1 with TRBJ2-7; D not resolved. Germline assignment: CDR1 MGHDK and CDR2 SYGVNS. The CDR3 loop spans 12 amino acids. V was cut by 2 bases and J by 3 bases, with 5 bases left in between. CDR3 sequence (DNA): TGTGCCAGCAGTGAAAATCACTACGAGCAGTACTTC. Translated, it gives CASSENHYEQYF.

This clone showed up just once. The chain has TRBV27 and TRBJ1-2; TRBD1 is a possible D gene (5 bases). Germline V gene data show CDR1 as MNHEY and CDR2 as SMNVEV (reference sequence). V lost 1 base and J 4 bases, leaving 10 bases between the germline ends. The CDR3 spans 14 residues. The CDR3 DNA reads TGTGCCAGCAGTTTATACGCAGGGCTCTATGGCTACACCTTC. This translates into CASSLYAGLYGYTF.

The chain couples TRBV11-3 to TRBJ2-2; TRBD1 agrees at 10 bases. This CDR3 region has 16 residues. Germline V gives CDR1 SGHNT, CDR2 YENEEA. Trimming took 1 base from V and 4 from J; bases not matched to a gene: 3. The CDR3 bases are TGTGCCAGCAGCTTAGGGGACAGGGGTACCACCGGGGAGCTGTTTTTT. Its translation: CASSLGDRGTTGELFF.